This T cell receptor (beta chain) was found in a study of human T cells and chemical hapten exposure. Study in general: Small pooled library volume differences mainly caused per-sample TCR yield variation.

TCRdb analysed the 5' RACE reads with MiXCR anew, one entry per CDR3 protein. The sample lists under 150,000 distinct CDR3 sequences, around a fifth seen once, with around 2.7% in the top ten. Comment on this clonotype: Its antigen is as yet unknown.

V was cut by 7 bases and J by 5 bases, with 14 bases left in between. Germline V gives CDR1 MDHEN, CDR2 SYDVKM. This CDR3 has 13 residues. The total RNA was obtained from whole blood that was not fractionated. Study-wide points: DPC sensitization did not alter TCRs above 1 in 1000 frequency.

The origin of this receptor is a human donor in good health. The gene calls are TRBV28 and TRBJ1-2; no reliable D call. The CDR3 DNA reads TGTGCCAGCACCCAGAGGTCCGATTATGGCTACACCTTC. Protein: CASTQRSDYGYTF.